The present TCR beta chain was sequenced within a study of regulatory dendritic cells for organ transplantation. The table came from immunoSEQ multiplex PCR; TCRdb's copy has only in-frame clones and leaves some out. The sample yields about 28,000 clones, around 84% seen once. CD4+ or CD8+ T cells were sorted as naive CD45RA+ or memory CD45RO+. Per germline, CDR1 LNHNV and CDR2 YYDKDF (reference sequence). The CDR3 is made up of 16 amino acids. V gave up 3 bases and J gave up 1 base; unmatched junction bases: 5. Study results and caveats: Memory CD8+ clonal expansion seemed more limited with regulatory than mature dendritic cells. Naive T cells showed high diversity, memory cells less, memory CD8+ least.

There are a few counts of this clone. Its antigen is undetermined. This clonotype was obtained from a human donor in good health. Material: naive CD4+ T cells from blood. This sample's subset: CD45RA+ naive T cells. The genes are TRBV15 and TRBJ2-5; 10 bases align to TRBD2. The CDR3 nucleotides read TGTGCCACCAGCAGTGATGTAGCGGGGGGCCAAGAGACCCAGTACTTC. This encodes CATSSDVAGGQETQYF.